This TCR beta chain is drawn from a study of cytomegalovirus exposure and HLA in healthy donors. For the study at large: An earlier analysis identified 120 million or so unique TCR beta sequences in about 200 million T cells. General study points: A missense DCLRE1C variant was associated with V- and J-gene trimming of TCR beta chains in a later analysis, and an independent cohort replicated the association. It was reported that the classifier diagnosed cytomegalovirus status with high specificity and sensitivity in both the original and validation cohorts.

Concerning this clone: Antigen unknown.

13 Jbeta primers and 60 Vbeta primers were used for the PCR. The repertoire was sequenced with immunoSEQ multiplex PCR; TCRdb's copy has only in-frame clones and lacks some. The table lists approximately 70,000 clones, with over 3% in the top ten. Germline loops: CDR1 MNHEY, CDR2 SVGAGI. J was trimmed by 0 bases and V by 4 bases; bases with no gene match: 5. The CDR3 runs 16 residues. Source material: PBMCs. The source is a female donor in good health and CMV-seropositive. The chain carries TRBV6-5 and TRBJ2-1, with 8 bases aligning to TRBD2. CDR3 sequence reads: CASSSMTSDSYNEQFF. In nucleotides, the CDR3 is TGTGCCAGCAGTTCCATGACTAGCGACTCCTACAATGAGCAGTTCTTC.